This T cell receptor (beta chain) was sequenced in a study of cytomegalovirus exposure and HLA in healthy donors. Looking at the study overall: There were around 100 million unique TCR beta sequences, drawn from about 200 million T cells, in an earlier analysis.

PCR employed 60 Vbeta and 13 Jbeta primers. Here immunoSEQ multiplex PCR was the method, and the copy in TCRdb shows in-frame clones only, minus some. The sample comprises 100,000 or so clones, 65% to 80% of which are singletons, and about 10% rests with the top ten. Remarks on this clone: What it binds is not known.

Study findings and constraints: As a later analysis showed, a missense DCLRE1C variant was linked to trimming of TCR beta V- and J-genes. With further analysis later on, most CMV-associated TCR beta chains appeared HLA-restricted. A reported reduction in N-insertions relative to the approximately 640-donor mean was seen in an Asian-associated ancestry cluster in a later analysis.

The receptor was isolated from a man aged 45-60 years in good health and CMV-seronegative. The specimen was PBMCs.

In DNA form, the CDR3 reads TGTGCCAGCAGTCCCTCGGGAGCGGGGGCCCCTATAGCCAAAAACATTCAGTACTTC. It is translated as CASSPSGAGAPIAKNIQYF. The V gene is TRBV27, the J gene TRBJ2-4, with TRBD2 matching over 8 bases. This CDR3 comprises 19 residues. Unmatched junction bases numbered 15, after V lost 5 bases and J lost 0 bases. Germline values: CDR1 MNHEY, CDR2 SMNVEV (reference sequence).